These 30 T cell receptor beta chains originate from one sample sequenced in a study of blood T cell repertoires in COVID-19. TCRdb's copy holds only in-frame clones and misses some; the assay was immunoSEQ multiplex PCR. The sample contains 150,000 to 200,000 clones, 94% of which appear only once. Sequencing was performed on peripheral blood. These receptors were obtained from a young man with COVID-19, enrolled during active disease.

The chain combines TRBV5-1 with TRBJ1-5, with 10 bases identical to TRBD1. The V gene end was trimmed by 4 bases and the J gene end by 6 bases; junction bases not matched to a gene: 4. The CDR3 runs 14 residues. Germline V gene data show CDR1 as SGHRS and CDR2 as YFSETQ. CDR3 region: CASSETGGRQPQHF. The CDR3 DNA sequence: TGCGCCAGCAGCGAGACAGGGGGCCGTCAGCCCCAGCATTTT. The full variable domain, with the rest looked up from reference TRBV5-1 and TRBJ1-5, is KAGVTQTPRYLIKTRGQQVTLSCSPISGHRSVSWYQQTPGQGLQFLFEYFSETQRNKGNFPGRFSGRQFSNSRSEMNVSTLELGDSALYLCASSETGGRQPQHFGDGTRLSIL.

This chain joins TRBV5-6 and TRBJ1-2; tentatively, D is TRBD1 (6 bases). V was pared by 3 bases and J by 6 bases, with 12 bases between. This CDR3 region has 13 residues. Germline V gene data show CDR1 as SGHDT and CDR2 as YYEEEE. CDR3 DNA: TGTGCCAGCAGCTCAAACAGGGTCGATGGCTACACCTTC. Translating gives CASSSNRVDGYTF.

V gene TRBV4-1 combines with J gene TRBJ2-7, with D possibly being TRBD2 (6 bases). This CDR3 is built from 17 residues. The germline CDR1 and CDR2 sequences are MGHRA and YSYEKL. Trimming cost V 2 bases and J 2 bases, with 19 bases left between them. The CDR3 loop is CASSQIFRRDLTYEQYF. The CDR3 region has the DNA TGCGCCAGCAGCCAAATTTTTCGGCGGGATCTAACCTACGAGCAGTACTTC.

The rearrangement links TRBV18 to TRBJ1-6, with unresolved D. The V end was cut by 2 bases, the J end by 7 bases, with 6 bases between. Germline V gene data show CDR1 as KGHSH and CDR2 as LQKENI. There are 13 residues in the CDR3. DNA of the CDR3: TGTGCCAGCTCACCAGCGTCCAATTCACCCCTCCACTTT. Its protein is CASSPASNSPLHF. The whole variable domain, filled in from reference TRBV18 and TRBJ1-6, reads NAGVMQNPRHLVRRRGQEARLRCSPMKGHSHVYWYRQLPEEGLKFMVYLQKENIIDESGMPKERFSAEFPKEGPSILRIQQVVRGDSAAYFCASSPASNSPLHFGNGTRLTVT.

The sample holds one count of this clone. V is TRBV13 and J is TRBJ1-3, with 8 bases identical to TRBD1. The CDR3 runs 19 residues. Germline V lookup: CDR1 PRHDT, CDR2 FYEKMQ (reference sequence). J gave up 0 bases and V 4 bases, and 14 bases lay outside the gene matches. CDR3 nucleotides: TGTGCCAGCAGCTCATCCGGACAGGGCGTATTATACTCTGGAAACACCATATATTTT. Protein product: CASSSSGQGVLYSGNTIYF.

The chain uses TRBV5-1 and TRBJ2-1, with a tentative D call TRBD1 (6 bases). V was trimmed by 3 bases and J by 3 bases, leaving 10 bases between them. The CDR3 is made up of 14 amino acids. Germline V gives CDR1 SGHRS, CDR2 YFSETQ. The CDR3 DNA is TGCGCCAGCAGCTCCGACAGGAGCTACAATGAGCAGTTCTTC. It is translated as CASSSDRSYNEQFF.

This sequence joins TRBV5-4 and TRBJ2-1; 10 bases are shared with TRBD1. Germline trimming cut 4 bases from V and 10 bases from J; bases unmatched to any gene: 11. CDR3 length equals 15 residues. Per germline, CDR1 SGHNT and CDR2 YYREEE (reference sequence). CDR3 nucleotide sequence: TGTGCCAGCAGCCCAAGACAGGGGGCGATAGAGGAGCAGTTCTTC. Its protein product is CASSPRQGAIEEQFF.

V usage is TRBV2 and J usage is TRBJ1-4; weak D call: TRBD1 (5 bases). Germline CDR1 reads SNHLY; CDR2 reads FYNNEI. This CDR3 is built from 12 residues. Between the trimmed V and J ends, which lost 6 bases and 4 bases, there was a span of 6 bases. The CDR3 sequence: CASRGGNEKLFF. CDR3 coding DNA: TGTGCCAGCAGGGGGGGTAATGAAAAACTGTTTTTT.

The chain couples TRBV5-5 to TRBJ2-3; a possible D gene is TRBD2 (6 bases). The ends were cut back, 5 bases at V and 2 bases at J, with 9 bases in the middle. The CDR3 has 13 residues. Germline V gene data show CDR1 as SGHKS and CDR2 as YYEKEE (reference sequence). The CDR3 loop is CASSSGSTDTQYF. The CDR3, as DNA: TGTGCCAGCAGTAGCGGATCCACAGATACGCAGTATTTT.

The rearrangement links TRBV19 to TRBJ1-2, with TRBD1 matching 7 bases. The CDR3 is 16 residues long. Trimming cost V 7 bases and J 0 bases; bases outside gene matches: 11. Germline values: CDR1 LNHDA, CDR2 SQIVND (reference sequence). CDR3 loop: CASTLGDRRSNYGYTF. CDR3 nucleotide sequence: TGTGCCAGTACCCTAGGGGACAGACGTTCTAACTATGGCTACACCTTC.

In the case of this clone: The sample has other DNA sequences that encode this CDR3 too. The V and J genes are TRBV5-1 and TRBJ1-3; 8 bases match TRBD1. Trimming cost V 1 base and J 3 bases; bases outside gene matches: 0. Germline V gives CDR1 SGHRS, CDR2 YFSETQ. The CDR3 totals 14 residues. The CDR3 sequence: CASSLTGGGNTIYF. The CDR3, as DNA: TGCGCCAGCAGCTTGACAGGGGGTGGAAACACCATATATTTT.

This clone has only one observation. The chain carries TRBV7-3 and TRBJ2-2; possibly TRBD1 for D (5 bases). CDR1 is SGHTA, CDR2 FQGTGA, per germline. Trimming shortened V by 5 bases and J by 7 bases, and 17 bases separated the two germline ends. The length of the CDR3 is 15 residues. Here the CDR3 reads CASSPPGRDGGELFF. CDR3 nucleotide sequence: TGTGCCAGCAGCCCCCCCGGCAGGGATGGCGGGGAGCTGTTTTTT.

The chain combines TRBV7-9 with TRBJ2-3; D unresolved. V lost 3 bases to trimming and J lost 5 bases, with 3 bases between them. Germline CDR1 is SEHNR and CDR2 is FQNEAQ (reference sequence). This CDR3 is built from 11 residues. In DNA form, the CDR3 reads TGTGCCAGCAGCTTTAAAGATACGCAGTATTTT. Its protein is CASSFKDTQYF.

The chain carries TRBV25-1 and TRBJ1-2; D gene ambiguous. V was trimmed by 5 bases and J by 8 bases, leaving 18 bases between them. The CDR3 totals 14 residues. CDR1 is MGHDK and CDR2 is SYGVNS in the germline V gene. CDR3 DNA: TGTGCCAGCAGTCGAACGGCCTGGGAGTCCGGCTACACCTTC. Its translation: CASSRTAWESGYTF.

This rearrangement joins TRBV9 to TRBJ2-4; 8 bases are a match to TRBD2. The germline V gene has CDR1 SGDLS and CDR2 YYNGEE. This CDR3 is 16 amino acids long. V dropped 3 bases and J dropped 9; count of bases not matched to a gene: 14. DNA for the CDR3: TGTGCCAGCAGCGACGTAGTACGGGGGGGGCAGGTCATTCAGTACTTC. Its translation is CASSDVVRGGQVIQYF.

V usage is TRBV5-1 and J usage is TRBJ1-6; no firm D call. The CDR3 consists of 17 residues. The V gene lost 4 bases and the J gene lost 0 bases, with 14 bases spanning the gap. Germline V gene lookup returns CDR1 SGHRS and CDR2 YFSETQ. CDR3 region: CASSAGFESSYNSPLHF. The CDR3 DNA is TGCGCCAGCAGCGCGGGATTTGAGAGCTCCTATAATTCACCCCTCCACTTT.

The V gene is TRBV7-9, the J gene TRBJ1-1; D not resolved. From germline, CDR1 is SEHNR and CDR2 FQNEAQ (reference sequence). V was shortened by 4 bases and J by 10 bases, with 13 bases between the two germline ends. The CDR3 consists of 12 residues. This chain's CDR3 is CASSYTPFGAFF. In nucleotides, the CDR3 is TGTGCCAGCAGCTATACCCCATTCGGAGCTTTCTTT.

This chain links TRBV3-1 (or the pseudogene TRBV3-2) with TRBJ1-6; D gene ambiguous. The CDR3 has 17 amino acids. V lost 0 bases to trimming and J lost 0 bases, with 9 bases between them. Germline assignment: CDR1 LGHDT and CDR2 YNNKEL (reference sequence). The CDR3 is CASSQEGARSYNSPLHF. CDR3 sequence (DNA): TGTGCCAGCAGCCAAGAGGGCGCCCGCTCCTATAATTCACCCCTCCACTTT.

The J gene is TRBJ2-5, the V gene TRBV18; TRBD2 matches 10 bases. The CDR3 contains 18 residues. Germline loops: CDR1 KGHSH, CDR2 LQKENI. With V trimmed by 3 bases and J by 4 bases, 14 bases remained unmatched. In DNA, the CDR3 is TGTGCCAGCTCACCCCCCTCCTCCAGCGGGGGGGGAGGAGAGACCCAGTACTTC. This gives the protein CASSPPSSSGGGGETQYF. The full variable domain, completed using reference TRBV18 and TRBJ2-5, is NAGVMQNPRHLVRRRGQEARLRCSPMKGHSHVYWYRQLPEEGLKFMVYLQKENIIDESGMPKERFSAEFPKEGPSILRIQQVVRGDSAAYFCASSPPSSSGGGGETQYFGPGTRLLVL.

The chain is built from TRBV30 and TRBJ1-6, with a tentative D call TRBD1 (5 bases). CDR3 length: 14 residues. CDR1 GTSNPN and CDR2 SVGIG come from the germline V gene (reference sequence). Trimming took off 6 bases at V and 8 bases at J, with 17 bases between the two ends. The CDR3 DNA is TGTGCCTGTACTGGGAGGGGCAAGGATTCACCCCTCCACTTT. It specifies CACTGRGKDSPLHF.

The V and J genes are TRBV7-9 and TRBJ1-2; no clear D gene. V lost 4 bases and J lost 2, with 8 bases in between. From germline, CDR1 is SEHNR and CDR2 FQNEAQ (reference sequence). The CDR3 extends over 13 amino acids. Here the CDR3 DNA reads TGTGCCAGCAGCTACACAGAGAACTATGGCTACACCTTC. This translates into CASSYTENYGYTF.

The gene calls are TRBV19 and TRBJ1-2; D might be TRBD1 (6 bases). CDR1 is LNHDA, CDR2 SQIVND, per germline (reference sequence). There are 13 residues in the CDR3. Trimming removed 5 bases from V and 2 bases from J, with 9 bases in between. The CDR3 bases are TGTGCCAGTAGTGTAACAGGGAACTATGGCTACACCTTC. This translates into CASSVTGNYGYTF.

V gene TRBV3-1 (or the pseudogene TRBV3-2) combines with J gene TRBJ2-3; 13 nucleotides agree with TRBD2. CDR1 is LGHDT, CDR2 YNNKEL, per germline (reference sequence). The CDR3 totals 17 residues. J gave up 1 base and V 3 bases, and 4 bases lay outside the gene matches. The CDR3 DNA is TGTGCCAGCAGCCATTACGGGACTAGCGGGGGCACAGATACGCAGTATTTT. This encodes CASSHYGTSGGTDTQYF.

V usage is TRBV11-2 and J usage is TRBJ1-6, with 9 bases matching TRBD1. CDR1 and CDR2 (germline): SGHAT, FQNNGV. The V segment lost 3 bases and the J segment 9 bases; nucleotides outside the gene matches: 3. This CDR3 comprises 14 residues. The CDR3 here is CASSFRDRVSPLHF. The CDR3 region has the DNA TGTGCCAGCAGCTTCCGGGACAGGGTTTCACCCCTCCACTTT.

The chain couples TRBV14 to TRBJ1-2; 8 nucleotides line up with TRBD1. Germline V CDR1 and CDR2: SGHDN, FVKESK. The CDR3 has 15 residues. V dropped 0 bases and J dropped 4; count of bases not matched to a gene: 4. The CDR3 sequence is CASSQDTGGFYGYTF. The CDR3 nucleotides read TGTGCCAGCAGCCAAGATACAGGGGGTTTCTATGGCTACACCTTC.

The CDR3 spells CASSQGDRENTEAFF. The CDR3 DNA sequence: TGTGCCAGCAGCCAAGGGGACAGGGAGAACACTGAAGCTTTCTTT. The genes are TRBV3-1 (or the pseudogene TRBV3-2) and TRBJ1-1; 9 nucleotides line up with TRBD1. The CDR3 runs 15 residues. From germline, CDR1 is LGHDT and CDR2 YNNKEL (reference sequence). Losses at the gene ends were 1 base for V and 1 base for J; bases not matched to a gene: 1.

This chain uses TRBV24-1 with TRBJ1-2; 8 positions match TRBD1. Trimming removed 4 bases from V and 4 bases from J; junction bases left unmatched: 4. The CDR3 runs 14 residues. Germline V gives CDR1 KGHDR, CDR2 SFDVKD. The CDR3 DNA reads as TGTGCCACCAGTGACGGGACAGGCTCCTATGGCTACACCTTC. Residues: CATSDGTGSYGYTF.

The rearrangement uses TRBV3-1 (or the pseudogene TRBV3-2) and TRBJ1-2, with a weak D call TRBD1 (5 bases). Trimming took 6 bases from V and 8 from J, leaving 25 bases between them. This CDR3 has 16 residues. Germline V gene sequence: CDR1 LGHDT, CDR2 YNNKEL (reference sequence). This CDR3 is CASRNLPAAGGGGYTF. The CDR3, as DNA: TGTGCCAGCAGAAACCTTCCGGCGGCTGGCGGGGGGGGCTACACCTTC.

The gene calls are TRBV7-7 and TRBJ2-3; tentatively, D is TRBD1 (6 bases). Germline V gene data show CDR1 as SSHAT and CDR2 as FNYEAQ (reference sequence). The germline V and J ends were trimmed by 1 base and 5 bases, with 16 bases remaining between them. This CDR3 is 16 amino acids long. CDR3 bases: TGTGCCAGCAGCTTAGGAGGCAGGGGTGTCGAAGATACGCAGTATTTT. This codes for CASSLGGRGVEDTQYF.

The chain has TRBV9 and TRBJ2-1; D is possibly TRBD1 (6 bases). The CDR3 is 16 amino acids. The V and J ends lost 2 bases and 4 bases respectively, with 16 bases between them. The germline CDR1 and CDR2 sequences are SGDLS and YYNGEE. CDR3 sequence reads: CASSVSTSDRYNEQFF. DNA of the CDR3: TGTGCCAGCAGCGTTTCCACCTCAGACAGGTACAATGAGCAGTTCTTC.